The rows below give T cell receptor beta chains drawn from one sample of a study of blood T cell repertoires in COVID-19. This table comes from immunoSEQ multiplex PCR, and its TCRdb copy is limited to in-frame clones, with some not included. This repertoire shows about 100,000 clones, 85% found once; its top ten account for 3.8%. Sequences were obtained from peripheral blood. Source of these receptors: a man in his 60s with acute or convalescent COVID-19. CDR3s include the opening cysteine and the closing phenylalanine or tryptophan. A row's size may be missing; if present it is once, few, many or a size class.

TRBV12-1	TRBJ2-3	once	CASSSEYSQYF
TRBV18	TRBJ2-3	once	CASSPQLAGGPDTQYF
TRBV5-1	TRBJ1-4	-	CASRRDNEKLFF
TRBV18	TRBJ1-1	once	CASSPRGPLNTEAFF
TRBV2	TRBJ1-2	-	CASRGGAGGYTF
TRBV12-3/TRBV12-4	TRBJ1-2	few	CASRRDGSYGYTF
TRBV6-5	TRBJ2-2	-	CASSYDGAGAGGELFF
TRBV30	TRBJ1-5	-	CAWNGRGNQPQHF
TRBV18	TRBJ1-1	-	CASKTGTVNTEAFF
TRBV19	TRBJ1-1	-	CASMPGGAGYIRTEAFF
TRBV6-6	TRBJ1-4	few	CASSYELREKLFF
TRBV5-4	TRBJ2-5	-	CASTKSGGAESQTQYF
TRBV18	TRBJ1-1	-	CASSSRGNTEAFF
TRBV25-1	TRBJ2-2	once	CASTWTGYNGELFF
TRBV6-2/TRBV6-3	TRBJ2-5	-	CASSPNTGYQETQYF
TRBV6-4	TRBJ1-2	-	CASSLRTGANYGYTF
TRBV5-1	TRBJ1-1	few	CASSLPGPEAFF
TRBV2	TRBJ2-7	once	CASSEVRFNEQYF
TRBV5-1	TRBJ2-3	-	CASSSQGSGTGTDTQYF
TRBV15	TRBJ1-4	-	CATSRDTTGSEKLFF
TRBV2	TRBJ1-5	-	CASSEEPRSNQPQHF
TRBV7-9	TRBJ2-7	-	CASSLSDRPYEQYF
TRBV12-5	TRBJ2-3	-	CASGPGGGVGTDTQYF
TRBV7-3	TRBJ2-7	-	CASATSGGYEQYF
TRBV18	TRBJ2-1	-	CASSLDRGTYNEQFF
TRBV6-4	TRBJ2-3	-	CASSDSPLAGVTDTQYF
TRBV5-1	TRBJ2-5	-	CASSTGKGETQYF
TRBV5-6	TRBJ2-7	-	CASSLIGVYEQYF
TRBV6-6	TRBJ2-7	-	CASSYSGQGRYEQYF
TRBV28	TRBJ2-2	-	CAGEVAGTGELFF
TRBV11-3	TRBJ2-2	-	CASSHHLADTGELFF
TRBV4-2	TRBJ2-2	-	CASSPDFGQGAGELFF
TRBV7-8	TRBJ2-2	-	CASSWDRDTGELFF
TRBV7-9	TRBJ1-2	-	CASSLGQNNNYGYTF
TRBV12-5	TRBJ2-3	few	CASGCLWTDTSTDTQYF
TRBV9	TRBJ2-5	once	CASSVGTTNEFQETQYF
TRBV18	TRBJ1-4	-	CASSPTTGATNEKLFF
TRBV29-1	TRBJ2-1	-	CSDVRQGWDEQFF